The 17 T cell receptor beta chains below come from one sample, sequenced in a study of CD8 T cells in Susac syndrome. It was with random hexamers that roughly 0.45 to 1 ug RNA was reverse transcribed. From the immunoSEQ multiplex PCR reads, TCRdb called clonotypes with MiXCR, one entry per CDR3 protein. Here the sample spans around 20,000 distinct CDR3 sequences, around 95% being singletons. Sequenced input: CD8+ T cells from PBMCs. Source of these receptors: a human donor in good health.

The CDR3 sequence is CASSRGLAVYNEQFF. CDR3 in DNA: TGTGCCAGCAGTCGAGGACTAGCGGTTTACAATGAGCAGTTCTTC. This chain uses TRBV27 with TRBJ2-1, with 10 bases fitting TRBD2. After removal of 5 bases from V and 4 bases from J, the junction contained 5 bases not matched to a gene. Germline lookup yields CDR1 MNHEY and CDR2 SMNVEV (reference sequence). The CDR3 covers 15 residues.

This chain uses TRBV5-6 with TRBJ1-2; 11 positions agree with TRBD1. The CDR3 is 15 amino acids. CDR1 is SGHDT, CDR2 YYEEEE, per germline. After removal of 7 bases from V and 4 bases from J, the junction contained 9 bases not matched to a gene. CDR3 region: CASAGGDRGIYGYTF. CDR3 in DNA: TGTGCCAGCGCTGGGGGGGACAGGGGGATCTATGGCTACACCTTC. Full variable domain (rest looked up from reference TRBV5-6 and TRBJ1-2): DAGVTQSPTHLIKTRGQQVTLRCSPKSGHDTVSWYQQALGQGPQFIFQYYEEEERQRGNFPDRFSGHQFPNYSSELNVNALLLGDSALYLCASAGGDRGIYGYTFGSGTRLTVV.

This chain links TRBV12-3 or TRBV12-4 with TRBJ1-5, with a weak D call TRBD1 (5 bases). V lost 3 bases to trimming and J lost 8 bases, with 8 bases between them. The CDR3 totals 12 residues. CDR3 protein: CASSLGLEPQHF. DNA of the CDR3: TGTGCCAGCAGTTTGGGGCTCGAGCCCCAGCATTTT.

The V and J genes are TRBV23-1 and TRBJ2-7, with 8 bases identical to TRBD1. TRBV23-1 is noted as an ORF with a role that remains uncertain. The CDR3 is made up of 17 amino acids. V shed 0 bases and J 1 base; nucleotides not matched to a gene: 8. DNA of the CDR3: TGCGCCAGCAGTCAATCGACCCAGGGGGCCATGTCCTACGAGCAGTACGTC. As protein: CASSQSTQGAMSYEQYV.

The CDR3 spells CASSEYYEQYV. CDR3 in DNA: TGTGCCAGCAGTGAATACTACGAGCAGTACGTC. The chain links TRBV6-1 to TRBJ2-7; D is undetermined. Trimming removed 2 bases from V and 3 bases from J, with 2 bases in between. The CDR3 totals 11 residues. The germline V gene encodes CDR1 MNHNS and CDR2 SASEGT.

This rearrangement joins TRBV11-1 to TRBJ2-5, with no clear D. V shed 1 base and J shed 5 bases, with 11 bases lying between them. The V gene's germline CDR1 is SGHAT and CDR2 FQDESV (reference sequence). This CDR3 region has 14 residues. In nucleotides, the CDR3 is TGTGCCAGCAGCTTAGTCTCGGTTTTCGAGACCCAGTACTTC. As protein: CASSLVSVFETQYF.

This sequence joins TRBV7-9 and TRBJ2-2; 10 nucleotides match TRBD1. This CDR3 contains 16 residues. CDR1 SEHNR and CDR2 FQNEAQ come from the germline V gene (reference sequence). The V segment lost 4 bases and the J segment 4 bases; nucleotides outside the gene matches: 6. The CDR3: CASSSIDRGRTGELFF. The CDR3, as DNA: TGTGCCAGCAGCTCCATCGACAGGGGGCGCACCGGGGAGCTGTTTTTT.

The chain carries TRBV11-2 and TRBJ2-4; TRBD2 matches at 10 bases. Trimming cost V 2 bases and J 5 bases; bases outside gene matches: 0. Germline V CDR1 and CDR2: SGHAT, FQNNGV. The CDR3 has 14 residues. The CDR3 DNA sequence: TGTGCCAGCAGCTTACTAGCGGGAGAAAACATTCAGTACTTC. Its protein is CASSLLAGENIQYF.

The CDR3 is CASSPGLNTEAFF. DNA of the CDR3: TGTGCCAGCAGCCCGGGGTTGAACACTGAAGCTTTCTTT. V is TRBV7-9 and J is TRBJ1-1, with unresolved D. Germline assignment: CDR1 SEHNR and CDR2 FQNEAQ (reference sequence). V shed 5 bases and J shed 0 bases, with 7 bases lying between them. This CDR3 comprises 13 residues. Based on the CDR3 plus reference TRBV7-9 and TRBJ1-1, the full variable domain is DTGVSQNPRHKITKRGQNVTFRCDPISEHNRLYWYRQTLGQGPEFLTYFQNEAQLEKSRLLSDRFSAERPKGSFSTLEIQRTEQGDSAMYLCASSPGLNTEAFFGQGTRLTVV.

J is TRBJ2-7 and V is TRBV30; no clear D gene. V lost 0 bases to trimming and J lost 0 bases, with 6 bases between them. Per germline, CDR1 GTSNPN and CDR2 SVGIG (reference sequence). This CDR3 contains 13 residues. The CDR3 coding sequence is TGTGCCTGGAGTGTAATCGCCTCCTACGAGCAGTACTTC. Translated: CAWSVIASYEQYF. The full variable domain, with the rest looked up from reference TRBV30 and TRBJ2-7, is SQTIHQWPATLVQPVGSPLSLECTVEGTSNPNLYWYRQAAGRGLQLLFYSVGIGQISSEVPQNLSASRPQDRQFILSSKKLLLSDSGFYLCAWSVIASYEQYFGPGTRLTVT.

Here the CDR3 DNA reads TGTGCCAGCAGTTTCCGGTACCGGGACATTAGCGAGCAGTACTTC. Protein: CASSFRYRDISEQYF. The chain has TRBV27 and TRBJ2-7, with D perhaps matching TRBD1 (6 bases). V lost 3 bases and J 6 bases, leaving 18 bases between the germline ends. Germline V gene data show CDR1 as MNHEY and CDR2 as SMNVEV (reference sequence). The CDR3 has 15 amino acids.

This chain links TRBV28 with TRBJ2-7; 11 bases fit TRBD2. The CDR3 totals 15 residues. Germline V lookup: CDR1 MDHEN, CDR2 SYDVKM. V lost 5 bases, J lost 1 base, and 4 bases stayed unmatched. The CDR3, as DNA: TGTGCCAGCAGTCTCCGGACTAGCGGGTCCTACGAGCAGTACTTC. Translation: CASSLRTSGSYEQYF.

This chain connects TRBV7-9 to TRBJ2-5; 7 bases map to TRBD2. The V and J ends lost 5 bases and 4 bases, in that order; junction bases with no gene match: 10. The length of the CDR3 is 15 residues. Per germline, CDR1 SEHNR and CDR2 FQNEAQ (reference sequence). The chain's CDR3 is CASSTPHGEGETQYF. As DNA, the CDR3 is TGTGCCAGCAGCACTCCTCATGGGGAGGGAGAGACCCAGTACTTC.

The J gene is TRBJ2-3, the V gene TRBV9; 10 positions agree with TRBD1. V trimming: 9 bases; J trimming: 4 bases; junction bases outside the gene matches: 11. Germline CDR1 reads SGDLS; CDR2 reads YYNGEE. The CDR3 loop spans 15 amino acids. The CDR3 region is CATSGQGGTADTQYF. CDR3 DNA: TGTGCCACCTCCGGACAGGGGGGGACCGCAGATACGCAGTATTTT.

This clonotype was detected only once. The chain employs TRBV18 and TRBJ2-1; TRBD1 might be the D (6 bases). This CDR3 has 16 amino acids. V shed 4 bases and J shed 4 bases, with 17 bases lying between them. Germline V gene data show CDR1 as KGHSH and CDR2 as LQKENI. In DNA, the CDR3 is TGTGCCAGCTCACGCCGGGACACCGAGAGTTACAATGAGCAGTTCTTC. Its translation: CASSRRDTESYNEQFF.

V usage is TRBV11-2 and J usage is TRBJ1-1; D unclear. CDR3 length equals 11 residues. Germline CDR1 SGHAT, CDR2 FQNNGV. Trimming removed 1 base from V and 11 bases from J, with 8 bases in between. The CDR3 sequence: CASSLGLTAFF. Here the CDR3 DNA reads TGTGCCAGCAGCTTAGGTCTAACGGCTTTCTTT.

The genes are TRBV5-1 and TRBJ2-4, with 7 bases lining up with TRBD1. Germline CDR1 SGHRS, CDR2 YFSETQ. J gave up 1 base and V 4 bases, and 2 bases lay outside the gene matches. The CDR3 spans 14 residues. The CDR3, as DNA: TGCGCCAGCAGCCCGGACAGGGCCAAAAACATTCAGTACTTC. The encoded protein is CASSPDRAKNIQYF.